The source of this TCR beta chain is a study of OX40 agonist ivuxolimab in advanced cancers. Points from the study as a whole: The CD4+ and CD8+ T cells in the blood had expanded clonally by week 6 at 0.1 to 3.0 mg/kg. Averaging showed that CD8+ T cells had more expanded clones than CD4+ did.

This clone was seen once. Antigen unknown. One end of the junction fails to match germline, which may point to a read error. The assay was immunoSEQ multiplex PCR, and TCRdb's table has in-frame clones only and misses some. The data hold more than 50,000 clones, with 70% to 90% observed a single time. The CDR3 runs 18 residues. Germline CDR1 is MNHNS and CDR2 is SASEGT. The rearrangement joins TRBV6-1 to TRBJ1-5, with 7 bases aligning to TRBD1. This material consisted of CD4+ or CD8+ T cells sorted from blood, taken in a trial of the OX40 agonist ivuxolimab. This TCR derives from an adult with an advanced solid tumor such as melanoma, head and neck, liver or kidney cancer. The CDR3, as DNA: TGTGCCAGCCGTGAGACTGCCGGGACAGTCAATAGCAATCAGCCCCAGCATTTT. It encodes CASRETAGTVNSNQPQHF.